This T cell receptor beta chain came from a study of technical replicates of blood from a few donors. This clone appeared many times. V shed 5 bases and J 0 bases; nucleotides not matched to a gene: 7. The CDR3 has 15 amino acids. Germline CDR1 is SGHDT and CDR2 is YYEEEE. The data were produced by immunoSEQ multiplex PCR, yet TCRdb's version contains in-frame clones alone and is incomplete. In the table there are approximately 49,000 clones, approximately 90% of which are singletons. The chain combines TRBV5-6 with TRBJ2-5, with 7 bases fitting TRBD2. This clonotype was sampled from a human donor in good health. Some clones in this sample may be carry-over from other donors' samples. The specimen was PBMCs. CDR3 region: CASSRLAEYQETQYF. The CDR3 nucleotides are TGTGCCAGCAGTAGGCTAGCGGAATACCAAGAGACCCAGTACTTC.